This entry lists 11 T cell receptor beta chains sequenced from one sample in a study of identical twins. TCRdb re-called the 5' RACE reads through MiXCR, storing one row per CDR3 protein. This repertoire shows approximately 190,000 distinct CDR3 sequences, 15% found once; its top ten account for about 38%. The same sample was also studied in work on T cells expressing NK-cell markers.

Specimen: CD8+ T cells sorted from blood. The receptors originated from a young woman in good health.

This clonotype was seen only once. The J gene is TRBJ2-2, the V gene TRBV20-1; TRBD1 is a possible D gene (5 bases). This CDR3 has 15 amino acids. V was clipped by 1 base and J by 6 bases, with 15 bases between them. The germline CDR1 and CDR2 sequences are DFQATT and SNEGSKA (reference sequence). CDR3 protein: CSARGGQDRPGELFF. CDR3 nucleotides: TGCAGTGCTAGAGGGGGCCAGGACCGACCCGGGGAGCTGTTTTTT.

The chain joins TRBV5-1 to TRBJ2-2, with D hard to call. The ends were cut back, 3 bases at V and 6 bases at J, with 6 bases in the middle. CDR3 length: 12 residues. Per the germline V gene, CDR1 is SGHRS and CDR2 is YFSETQ. The CDR3 sequence: CASSSVSGELFF. The CDR3 nucleotides read TGCGCCAGCAGCTCAGTTTCCGGGGAGCTGTTTTTT.

The chain combines TRBV29-1 with TRBJ2-3, with 7 bases that match TRBD2. Trimming removed 5 bases from V and 2 bases from J; junction bases left unmatched: 4. CDR1 is SQVTM and CDR2 is ANQGSEA in the germline V gene. The CDR3 runs to 13 residues. The CDR3 loop reads CSVYGGNTDTQYF. The CDR3 DNA follows: TGCAGCGTTTACGGGGGGAACACAGATACGCAGTATTTT.

This clonotype was detected a few times. This chain connects TRBV3-1 to TRBJ2-1, with a weak D call TRBD1 (7 bases). Trimming took off 5 bases at V and 6 bases at J, with 17 bases between the two ends. CDR1 is LGHDT and CDR2 is YNNKEL in the germline V gene (reference sequence). This CDR3 has 15 residues. CDR3 nucleotides: TGTGCCAGCAGCGCCATGGGGCAGGGGGGCAATGAGCAGTTCTTC. Its protein product is CASSAMGQGGNEQFF.

The chain employs TRBV7-9 and TRBJ2-3; 7 positions match TRBD2. Trimming at V came to 8 bases and at J to 0 bases, leaving 11 bases not matched to a gene. The CDR3 has 16 amino acids. The germline gives CDR1 SEHNR, CDR2 FQNEAQ (reference sequence). Here the CDR3 DNA reads TGTGCCAGCGCAAGTCGGGCTAGCGGTAGCACAGATACGCAGTATTTT. This gives the protein CASASRASGSTDTQYF.

The chain joins TRBV14 to TRBJ2-3, with 9 nucleotides matching TRBD2. CDR1 is SGHDN and CDR2 is FVKESK in the germline V gene. With 1 base clipped from V and 5 bases from J, the junction kept 1 base outside the gene matches. The CDR3 is made up of 14 amino acids. The CDR3 sequence is CASSQVLAGDTQYF. CDR3 nucleotide sequence: TGTGCCAGCAGCCAAGTACTAGCGGGAGATACGCAGTATTTT.

This rearrangement joins TRBV9 to TRBJ1-2; D is undetermined. Per the germline V gene, CDR1 is SGDLS and CDR2 is YYNGEE. This CDR3 is built from 14 residues. The ends were cut back, 0 bases at V and 1 base at J, with 7 bases in the middle. The CDR3 DNA follows: TGTGCCAGCAGCGTAGCTCGAGATAACTATGGCTACACCTTC. Amino acid sequence: CASSVARDNYGYTF. The whole variable domain, filled in from reference TRBV9 and TRBJ1-2, reads DSGVTQTPKHLITATGQRVTLRCSPRSGDLSVYWYQQSLDQGLQFLIQYYNGEERAKGNILERFSAQQFPDLHSELNLSSLELGDSALYFCASSVARDNYGYTFGSGTRLTVV.

This sequence joins TRBV2 and TRBJ1-1; D is undetermined. This CDR3 spans 11 amino acids. Germline loops: CDR1 SNHLY, CDR2 FYNNEI. V was shortened by 7 bases and J by 8 bases, with 11 bases between the two germline ends. CDR3 bases: TGTGCCAGCACCTCAGTTATCGAAGCTTTCTTT. As protein: CASTSVIEAFF.

The chain combines TRBV6-2 or TRBV6-3 with TRBJ2-5; D is unresolved. CDR3 length: 12 residues. V gave up 5 bases and J gave up 9 bases, with 13 bases separating them. The germline gives CDR1 MNHEY, CDR2 SVGEGT. The CDR3 reads CASSGRTPAQYF. The CDR3 DNA sequence: TGTGCCAGCAGTGGACGGACCCCAGCCCAGTACTTC.

This sequence joins TRBV7-9 and TRBJ2-7, with TRBD1 matching 9 bases. This CDR3 has 14 residues. Germline CDR1 reads SEHNR; CDR2 reads FQNEAQ (reference sequence). V lost 4 bases, J lost 3 bases, and 4 bases stayed unmatched. Here the CDR3 reads CASSSGQGHYEQYF. The CDR3 nucleotides are TGTGCCAGCAGCTCGGGACAGGGCCACTACGAGCAGTACTTC.

V and J are TRBV21-1 and TRBJ2-2; the DNA was not used to check the table's D call, TRBD2. TRBV21-1 is a recognized pseudogene. The CDR3 extends over 20 amino acids. CDR3 loop: CASSARKERGGKTNTGELFF. The CDR3 DNA sequence: TGTGCCAGCAGCGCCAGGAAGGAGCGGGGGGGCAAGACGAACACCGGGGAGCTGTTTTTT.